This T cell receptor beta chain was recovered during a study of blood T cell repertoires in COVID-19 (TCRdb year 2020). Regarding the complete study: Collaborator samples came from the United States, Italy and Spain and covered acute and convalescent phases of COVID-19. The prospective study material was composed of cDNA or gDNA derived from T cells, B-cell-depleted T cells, or PBMCs. Deeply sampled blood TCRbeta repertoires from subjects exposed to, actively infected with, or recovered from COVID-19 were included in the dataset. A freely available public database, intended as a resource for researchers studying the immune response to SARS-CoV-2, is where the repertoires were released. The samples were drawn from two sources: the first 160 participants of the ongoing ImmuneRACE study, and 1,000 to 1,500 subjects contributed by 6 global collaborators. The sample metadata nearly always contained a de-identified subject ID, COVID-19 status, age in years and sex. Where HLA class I and class II types were available, the types were taken from metadata supplied by the sample provider, not from assay-based typing.

Notes on this clone: Its antigen specificity is not known. Per-base quality was not reported, and no clone a single base away is much larger than it.

The immunoSEQ Assay, a bias-controlled multiplex PCR, was used to amplify TCRbeta CDR3 regions from genomic DNA. From the authors' description of their analysis: The number of nucleated cells in each sample was estimated from the amplification of reference gene primers within the assay. Sequence reads were collapsed and filtered to measure the absolute abundance of every unique TCRbeta CDR3 rearrangement. For each sample, productive Simpson clonality was calculated as the square root of Simpson's diversity index across productive rearrangements. In TCRdb, the immuneACCESS table is reduced to in-frame sequences with V and J assigned. These tables do not hold every clone; where another copy was compared, an unresolved V gene accounts for under half, and the others remain unexplained. The V and J calls and the clone size are those of that table, but D and trimming were determined from the DNA. Present in this sample are 52,000 or so clones, over 75% of which were seen just once. The top ten clonotypes cover 28% of the sample.

The collaborating institutions used their own protocols to collect whole blood in K2EDTA tubes. For TCRbeta analysis, collaborators shipped samples in one of three forms: frozen whole blood, isolated PBMCs, or DNA extracted from either of those sample types. V is cut by 1 base and J by 8 bases, and the space between the germline ends is 8 bases. Taken from cysteine to phenylalanine, the CDR3 has 12 residues. Just the 36-base CDR3 DNA is kept, in frame starting at base 1. Sequences LNHNV (CDR1) and YYDKDF (CDR2) are obtained from the germline V gene (reference sequence). Findings and caveats that apply to the study as a whole: How much clinical and demographic metadata was included differed by source and by participant, and the metadata was provided uncurated.

The specimen was peripheral blood. The sequence came from a human donor in a cohort sampled during active COVID-19. This receptor chain uses TRBV15 and TRBJ1-1; the best D guess is TRBD1, with 5 bases matching. The encoded CDR3 is CATSRGGTEAFF. The nucleotide sequence is TGTGCCACCAGCAGAGGCGGGACGGAAGCTTTCTTT.